This T cell receptor (beta chain) comes out of a study of T cell repertoires in cytomegalovirus infection. Study-level background: Recently described HLA-C-restricted plus well-studied HLA-B-restricted CMV epitopes were used. Study findings and constraints: HLA-C-restricted CMV-specific TCR beta clonotypes prevailed in the ex vivo response.

A single record per CDR3 protein comes from TCRdb applying MiXCR to the reads. The repertoire holds 140,000 to 150,000 distinct CDR3 sequences, with approximately 30% as singletons. CDR1 and CDR2 (germline): LNHDA, SQIVND (reference sequence). The V end was cut by 7 bases, the J end by 0 bases, with 12 bases between. CDR3 size: 14 residues. As concerns this clonotype: Its cognate antigen is unknown.

The receptor comes from a human donor in good health (CMV status not recorded). Some clones in this sample may be carry-over from other donors' samples. The gene calls are TRBV19 and TRBJ1-1; D may be TRBD1 (5 bases). The specimen was CD8+ T cells from cultured PBMCs, collected from culture after CMV antigen stimulation. The DNA for the CDR3 is TGTGCCAGTATAGACAGTCGCATGAACACTGAAGCTTTCTTT. This sequence encodes CASIDSRMNTEAFF.